This T cell receptor (beta chain) came from a study of blood T cells in healthy people across ages. PBMCs, at least 6 million per sample, were isolated. Germline CDR1 is DFQATT and CDR2 is SNEGSKA (reference sequence). This CDR3 contains 13 residues. V was trimmed by 0 bases and J by 6 bases, leaving 11 bases between them. Then a second PCR, running about 6 to 12 cycles, was carried out with a sample-barcoded 5' primer and a J-beta primer mix. Any given sample supplied a minimum of 2.5 million CDR3-containing paired-end reads. In TCRdb, the 5' RACE reads were re-called with MiXCR into one record per CDR3 protein. The table shows 1.5 million to 2 million distinct CDR3 sequences, with approximately 28% occurring only once. Study-wide results and limits: PBMCs that were unsorted prevented a conclusive naive versus antigen-experienced comparison.

This clonotype was counted only a few times. Its antigen is still unknown. The J gene is TRBJ1-2, the V gene TRBV20-1, with a weak D call TRBD1 (6 bases). Material: blood. This receptor was obtained from a woman between 25 and 40 years old in good health. The CDR3 is CSAREGAGDGYTF. CDR3 coding DNA: TGCAGTGCTAGAGAGGGGGCCGGGGATGGCTACACCTTC.